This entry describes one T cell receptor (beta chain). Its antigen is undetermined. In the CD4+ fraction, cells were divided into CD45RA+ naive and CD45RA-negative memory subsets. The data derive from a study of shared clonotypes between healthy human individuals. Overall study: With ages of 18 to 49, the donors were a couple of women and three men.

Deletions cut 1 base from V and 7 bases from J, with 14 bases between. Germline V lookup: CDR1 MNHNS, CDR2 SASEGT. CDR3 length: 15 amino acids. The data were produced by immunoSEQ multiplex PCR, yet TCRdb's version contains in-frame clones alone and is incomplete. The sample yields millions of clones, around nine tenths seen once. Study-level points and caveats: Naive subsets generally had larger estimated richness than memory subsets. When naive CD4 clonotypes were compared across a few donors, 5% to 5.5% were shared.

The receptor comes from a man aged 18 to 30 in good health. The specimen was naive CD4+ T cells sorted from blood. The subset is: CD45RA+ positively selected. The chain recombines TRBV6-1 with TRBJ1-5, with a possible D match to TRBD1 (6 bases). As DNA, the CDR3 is TGTGCCAGCAGTGAAGAGGACAGAGCGTTACAGCCCCAGCATTTT. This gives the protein CASSEEDRALQPQHF.